One and the same sample provided the 28 T cell receptor beta chains below, sequenced in a study of T cells in Graves' hyperthyroidism and ophthalmopathy. Authors of the study amplified TCR beta CDR3 regions from RNA transcripts. The study used the HTBI primer set for a first-round RT-PCR of the TCR CDR3. TCRdb redid the calling of the multiplex PCR reads with MiXCR, one entry per CDR3 protein. The profile shows about 400,000 distinct CDR3 sequences, 15% of them singletons. The sample comprised blood. Receptor source: a woman in her 30s with Graves' hyperthyroidism.

This clonotype has ten or more counts. The chain combines TRBV24-1 with TRBJ2-7, with a possible D match to TRBD1 (7 bases). There are 17 residues in the CDR3. Germline CDR1 KGHDR, CDR2 SFDVKD. Between the trimmed V and J ends, which lost 3 bases and 0 bases, there was a span of 17 bases. This CDR3 reads CATSDPSQGGSSYEQYF. CDR3 nucleotides: TGTGCCACCAGTGATCCATCTCAGGGGGGCAGCTCCTACGAGCAGTACTTC.

The V call is TRBV20-1, the J call TRBJ1-1, with TRBD1 as a possible D gene (6 bases). Germline CDR1 DFQATT, CDR2 SNEGSKA (reference sequence). The CDR3 has 15 residues. V shed 6 bases and J shed 0 bases, with 17 bases lying between them. The CDR3 loop reads CSALLETGLNTEAFF. CDR3 nucleotides: TGCAGTGCGCTTCTAGAGACAGGATTGAACACTGAAGCTTTCTTT.

This clonotype was seen repeatedly, ten times or more. V is TRBV5-6 and J is TRBJ1-6; D unresolved. Germline V gene data show CDR1 as SGHDT and CDR2 as YYEEEE. Trimming pared 0 bases from V and 12 bases from J, leaving 10 bases between. This CDR3 is built from 13 residues. The CDR3 loop reads CASSLDSTGPLHF. The CDR3 DNA follows: TGTGCCAGCAGCTTGGATAGCACGGGACCCCTCCACTTT. Drawing the rest from reference TRBV5-6 and TRBJ1-6, the complete variable domain is DAGVTQSPTHLIKTRGQQVTLRCSPKSGHDTVSWYQQALGQGPQFIFQYYEEEERQRGNFPDRFSGHQFPNYSSELNVNALLLGDSALYLCASSLDSTGPLHFGNGTRLTVT.

Many counts were recorded for this clonotype. The chain couples TRBV3-1 to TRBJ2-1; 8 nucleotides align to TRBD2. This CDR3 is built from 17 residues. Germline V gives CDR1 LGHDT, CDR2 YNNKEL (reference sequence). The trim removed 2 bases at V and 11 bases at J, leaving 17 bases unmatched. The CDR3 protein is CASSQTTSVGRQKKQFF. The CDR3 DNA is TGTGCCAGCAGCCAAACGACTAGCGTTGGGAGACAAAAAAAGCAGTTCTTC.

This clonotype showed up many times. The chain employs TRBV20-1 and TRBJ2-1; 7 nucleotides align to TRBD2. V lost 5 bases and J lost 5; bases outside the gene matches: 12. The germline CDR1 and CDR2 sequences are DFQATT and SNEGSKA (reference sequence). This CDR3 spans 15 amino acids. Written as DNA, the CDR3 is TGCAGTGCTCTTACCACTAGCGCGTTCCACAATGAGCAGTTCTTC. Translated: CSALTTSAFHNEQFF.

This clonotype was detected a few times. The rearrangement links TRBV4-2 to TRBJ2-7, with 9 positions matching TRBD1. CDR1 and CDR2 from the germline V gene are LGHNA and YNFKEQ. V trimming: 1 base; J trimming: 3 bases; junction bases outside the gene matches: 1. CDR3 length: 14 residues. The CDR3 sequence: CASSQGTGDYEQYF. The CDR3 DNA is TGTGCCAGCAGCCAAGGGACAGGGGACTACGAGCAGTACTTC.

This clonotype was counted only a few times. A read error is likely, as this CDR3 ends without the conserved phenylalanine or tryptophan. The gene calls are TRBV18 and TRBJ2-7; 9 positions match TRBD2. This CDR3 contains 14 residues. V lost 6 bases and J lost 2; bases outside the gene matches: 5. Germline assignment: CDR1 KGHSH and CDR2 LQKENI. Here the CDR3 reads CASSLRLAAYEQYL. CDR3 bases: TGTGCCAGCTCCCTGAGACTAGCGGCCTACGAGCAGTACCTC.

This clonotype was seen at least ten times. The chain carries TRBV29-1 and TRBJ2-7, with TRBD2 identical over 16 bases. The CDR3 consists of 14 residues. CDR1 is SQVTM, CDR2 ANQGSEA, per germline. After removal of 7 bases from V and 6 bases from J, the junction contained 6 bases not matched to a gene. In nucleotides, the CDR3 is TGCAGCGCCAAGGGACTAGCGGGAGGGCTCGAGCAGTACTTC. It specifies CSAKGLAGGLEQYF.

This clonotype was seen a few times. The rearrangement joins TRBV11-2 to TRBJ2-4, with 13 nucleotides matching TRBD2. Per the germline V gene, CDR1 is SGHAT and CDR2 is FQNNGV. There are 19 residues in the CDR3. J lost 3 bases, V lost 0 bases, and 8 bases had no gene match. The CDR3: CASSLDRTSGSLGKNIQYF. The CDR3 DNA follows: TGTGCCAGCAGCTTAGATAGGACTAGCGGGAGCTTGGGCAAAAACATTCAGTACTTC.

Ten or more counts support this clonotype. The chain links TRBV29-1 to TRBJ2-7; 8 nucleotides match TRBD1. Germline trimming cut 8 bases from V and 5 bases from J; bases unmatched to any gene: 8. The CDR3 runs to 12 residues. In germline, CDR1 is SQVTM, CDR2 ANQGSEA. CDR3 in DNA: TGCAGCTTTGTGGGCAGGGGGCACGAGCAGTACTTC. This codes for CSFVGRGHEQYF.

This clonotype appeared many times. The rearrangement links TRBV20-1 to TRBJ1-3; D gene unclear. This CDR3 is built from 14 residues. Trimming stripped 6 bases from V and 1 base from J, with 13 bases between. Germline V gene data show CDR1 as DFQATT and CDR2 as SNEGSKA (reference sequence). CDR3 sequence reads: CSANSKTSGNTIYF. The DNA of the CDR3 is TGCAGTGCCAACAGCAAGACTTCTGGAAACACCATATATTTT.

The chain employs TRBV27 and TRBJ2-3; possible D gene TRBD2, 5 bases. The germline V and J ends were trimmed by 1 base and 8 bases, with 22 bases remaining between them. The CDR3 extends over 17 amino acids. CDR1 is MNHEY, CDR2 SMNVEV, per germline (reference sequence). The CDR3 spells CASSLYSGTGTGGTQYF. In DNA form, the CDR3 reads TGTGCCAGCAGTTTATATTCGGGAACTGGCACGGGTGGTACGCAGTATTTT.

This clonotype has at least ten counts. This rearrangement joins TRBV7-8 to TRBJ1-1; D is possibly TRBD1 (5 bases). The CDR3 runs to 13 residues. Germline loops: CDR1 SGHVS, CDR2 FQNEAQ. V lost 6 bases, J lost 2 bases, and 10 bases lay in between. The CDR3 protein is CASSWDRNTEAFF. Written as DNA, the CDR3 is TGTGCCAGCAGTTGGGACCGCAACACTGAAGCTTTCTTT.

This clonotype was counted only a few times. V usage is TRBV18 and J usage is TRBJ2-7; TRBD1 or TRBD2 may be the D gene (6 bases each). Trimming cost V 5 bases and J 6 bases, with 17 bases left between them. The CDR3 covers 14 residues. From germline, CDR1 is KGHSH and CDR2 LQKENI. CDR3 DNA sequence: TGTGCCAGCTCAGGACTCGAGGGGGGAACCGAGCAGTACTTC. This encodes CASSGLEGGTEQYF.

This clonotype has at least ten counts. The rearrangement links TRBV28 to TRBJ2-1; 10 bases fit TRBD2. Germline V CDR1 and CDR2: MDHEN, SYDVKM. CDR3 length equals 15 residues. The J segment lost 9 bases and the V segment lost 3 bases, leaving 8 bases of the junction unmatched. CDR3 sequence reads: CASSFFSGRTGEQFF. For the CDR3, the DNA is TGTGCCAGCAGTTTCTTTAGCGGGAGGACGGGTGAGCAGTTCTTC.

This clonotype has a handful of counts. The rearrangement joins TRBV20-1 to TRBJ1-5, with D possibly being TRBD1 (5 bases). The germline CDR1 and CDR2 sequences are DFQATT and SNEGSKA (reference sequence). The V and J ends lost 5 bases and 0 bases respectively, with 11 bases between them. This CDR3 comprises 14 residues. CDR3 in amino acids: CSAGRGYSNQPQHF. The CDR3 DNA follows: TGCAGTGCTGGAAGGGGTTATAGCAATCAGCCCCAGCATTTT.

This clonotype came up many times. The chain combines TRBV20-1 with TRBJ2-2; TRBD2 matches at 12 bases. The CDR3 covers 18 residues. The junction had 12 bases not matched to a gene; V was cut back by 1 base and J by 6 bases. Germline CDR1 and CDR2: DFQATT and SNEGSKA (reference sequence). CDR3 amino acids: CSARGLAGVGLNAGELFF. The CDR3, as DNA: TGCAGTGCTAGAGGACTAGCGGGAGTCGGCCTAAACGCCGGGGAGCTGTTTTTT.

There are a few counts of this clonotype. The chain has TRBV12-3 or TRBV12-4 and TRBJ2-2; D ambiguous. The V and J ends lost 5 bases and 3 bases respectively, with 4 bases between them. This CDR3 comprises 12 residues. The CDR3 nucleotides are TGTGCCAGCAGTGGGTACACCGGGGAGCTGTTTTTT. Protein: CASSGYTGELFF.

There are many counts of this clonotype. The chain employs TRBV28 and TRBJ1-5; 7 bases align to TRBD1. Germline CDR1 reads MDHEN; CDR2 reads SYDVKM. The CDR3 runs 16 residues. V shed 7 bases, J shed 4 bases, and the junction held 13 bases outside the gene matches. Here the CDR3 reads CASIGGKQGRNQPQHF. The CDR3 nucleotides read TGTGCCAGCATCGGAGGGAAACAGGGGAGGAATCAGCCCCAGCATTTT.

This clonotype was observed many times. The chain employs TRBV20-1 and TRBJ1-4; weak D call: TRBD1 (6 bases). In germline, CDR1 is DFQATT, CDR2 SNEGSKA (reference sequence). The CDR3 sequence is 14 residues long. Trimming pared 5 bases from V and 7 bases from J, leaving 17 bases between. The CDR3 DNA sequence: TGCAGTGCTCCACGTGAAGGGGGAGTTGAAAAACTGTTTTTT. Its protein product is CSAPREGGVEKLFF.

The chain employs TRBV28 and TRBJ1-5; 7 bases map to TRBD1. Germline V gene sequence: CDR1 MDHEN, CDR2 SYDVKM. This CDR3 comprises 16 residues. J lost 3 bases, V lost 6 bases, and 11 bases had no gene match. The CDR3 DNA reads as TGTGCCAGCAGGCCATCTACAGGGGCGTCCAATCAGCCCCAGCATTTT. It codes for CASRPSTGASNQPQHF.

This clonotype was seen ten or more times. V gene TRBV6-1 combines with J gene TRBJ1-1; 7 bases match TRBD1. The CDR3 has 13 amino acids. Germline CDR1 and CDR2: MNHNS and SASEGT. The junction had 8 bases not matched to a gene; V was cut back by 7 bases and J by 6 bases. CDR3: CASTQRDSPEAFF. The DNA of the CDR3 is TGTGCCAGCACCCAAAGGGACAGCCCTGAAGCTTTCTTT.

This clonotype was counted at least ten times. The J gene is TRBJ2-1, the V gene TRBV11-3, with D uncertain. The ends were cut back, 5 bases at V and 4 bases at J, with 9 bases in the middle. The CDR3 length is 13 residues. Germline V gene data show CDR1 as SGHNT and CDR2 as YENEEA. CDR3 DNA sequence: TGTGCCAGCAGCCCGGACGCTTACAATGAGCAGTTCTTC. Protein: CASSPDAYNEQFF.

In this sample, this clonotype turned up a few times. The chain carries TRBV5-1 and TRBJ1-1, with D tentatively TRBD1 (5 bases). The CDR3 loop spans 14 amino acids. The germline V gene encodes CDR1 SGHRS and CDR2 YFSETQ. The ends were cut back, 0 bases at V and 4 bases at J, with 10 bases in the middle. The CDR3 nucleotides read TGCGCCAGCAGCTTGGCAGGGTATGGCACTGAAGCTTTCTTT. This codes for CASSLAGYGTEAFF. Looking up the rest from reference TRBV5-1 and TRBJ1-1 gives the full variable domain: KAGVTQTPRYLIKTRGQQVTLSCSPISGHRSVSWYQQTPGQGLQFLFEYFSETQRNKGNFPGRFSGRQFSNSRSEMNVSTLELGDSALYLCASSLAGYGTEAFFGQGTRLTVV.

About this clonotype itself: A much more abundant neighbour one base away suggests this may be a read error. The rearrangement joins TRBV11-3 to TRBJ2-3; no firm D call. Looked up from germline, CDR1 is SGHNT and CDR2 is YENEEA. This CDR3 region has 13 residues. The CDR3 sequence: CANSLMAGDTQYF. The CDR3 DNA sequence: TGTGCCAACAGCTTAATGGCTGGAGATACGCAGTATTTT. Supplemented by reference TRBV11-3 and TRBJ2-3, the full variable domain reads EAGVVQSPRYKIIEKKQPVAFWCNPISGHNTLYWYLQNLGQGPELLIRYENEEAVDDSQLPKDRFSAERLKGVDSTLKIQPAELGDSAVYLCANSLMAGDTQYFGPGTRLTVL.

This clonotype was seen only a few times. V and J are TRBV7-3 and TRBJ2-6; the match to TRBD2 covers 7 bases. The CDR3 is made up of 16 amino acids. From germline, CDR1 is SGHTA and CDR2 FQGTGA. The ends lost 2 bases at V and 5 bases at J; junction bases unmatched: 6. CDR3 sequence reads: CASSLRGGERANVLTF. As DNA, the CDR3 is TGTGCCAGCAGCTTACGGGGAGGGGAGCGGGCCAACGTCCTGACTTTC.

This clonotype was detected a few times. The V call is TRBV5-6, the J call TRBJ2-7, with a possible D match to TRBD2 (7 bases). CDR3 length equals 13 residues. The V and J ends lost 2 bases and 5 bases respectively, with 11 bases between them. Germline CDR1 SGHDT, CDR2 YYEEEE. CDR3 residues: CASSFTGTNEQYF. In nucleotides, the CDR3 is TGTGCCAGCAGCTTCACAGGGACTAACGAGCAGTACTTC. The entire variable domain, with the rest obtained from reference TRBV5-6 and TRBJ2-7, is as follows: DAGVTQSPTHLIKTRGQQVTLRCSPKSGHDTVSWYQQALGQGPQFIFQYYEEEERQRGNFPDRFSGHQFPNYSSELNVNALLLGDSALYLCASSFTGTNEQYFGPGTRLTVT.

This clonotype was seen at least ten times. The chain employs TRBV28 and TRBJ2-7; D uncertain. The germline CDR1 and CDR2 sequences are MDHEN and SYDVKM. The CDR3 has 13 residues. With 7 bases removed from V and 3 bases from J, the gap between germline ends came to 13 bases. The CDR3 here is CASTAAPSYEQYF. The CDR3 DNA follows: TGTGCCAGCACCGCCGCCCCCAGCTACGAGCAGTACTTC.